What follows describes a single TCR beta chain. A J-beta primer mix and a sample-barcoded 5' primer were used in a second PCR of about 7 to 12 cycles. One entry per CDR3 protein, called by TCRdb with MiXCR from the 5' RACE reads. The data contain some 800,000 distinct CDR3 sequences, around 43% of them seen just once; the ten biggest clones take up 15% to 25%. The CDR3 extends over 15 amino acids. Trimming took off 1 base at V and 4 bases at J, with 12 bases between the two ends. From germline, CDR1 is SGDLS and CDR2 YYNGEE. The source of the sample is a study of blood T cells in healthy people across ages.

The chain couples TRBV9 to TRBJ2-1; D tentatively fits TRBD1 or TRBD2 (6 bases each). This receptor was taken from a man aged 55-75 years in good health. The sequenced material came from blood. For the CDR3, the DNA is TGTGCCAGCAGCGTACTTGGGGGGCCGTACAATGAGCAGTTCTTC. Translation: CASSVLGGPYNEQFF.